This record covers a single TCR beta chain. The antigen is unknown. Within the sample, other DNA sequences also encode this same CDR3. Repertoires were generated with immunoSEQ multiplex PCR, while TCRdb's copy carries only in-frame clones and drops some. The sample carries about 82,000 clones, around 90% recorded once. CDR3 size: 17 residues. From germline, CDR1 is KGHSH and CDR2 LQKENI. J was trimmed by 5 bases and V by 1 base; bases with no gene match: 13. The record originates from a study of graft-versus-host responses after intestinal transplantation. The sequence was obtained from a human donor who was the organ donor for an intestinal transplant. The chain employs TRBV18 and TRBJ1-1; 7 nucleotides line up with TRBD1. The sample in question was unstimulated CD4+ T cells sorted from spleen or lymph node cells, obtained before transplant. The CDR3: CASSPHKGGVGYTEAFF. CDR3 sequence (DNA): TGTGCCAGCTCACCACATAAAGGGGGCGTGGGTTATACTGAAGCTTTCTTT.